Given below is one TCR beta chain in context. Per-base quality was not reported, and no clone a single base away is much larger than it. The treatment or condition label here, explained by the study, means: live attenuated yellow fever vaccine strain. PBMCs were isolated from peripheral blood using a standard Ficoll-Paque protocol. RNA from sorted memory subsets was extracted with the RNeasy Micro Kit. This specimen comes from a study of T cells after yellow fever vaccination (dated by TCRdb to the late 2010s). Broadly, across the study: Staining for CD3, CD45RA, CCR7 and CD95 was used to sort memory subsets (EM, EMRA, CM and Tscm) on a BD FACS Aria III. Bulk PBMC replicates and cell subsets were isolated from blood drawn at multiple timepoints before and after both primary and secondary immunization. Two healthy male donors, one aged 18 to 29 and one aged 30 to 40 years, made up the cohort. Memory subsets were sorted on days 0, 15 and 45 and at 18 months following primary vaccination, and on days 0, 15 and 45 following the 30-year booster. The SMART-Seq v4 Ultra Low Input RNA kit was used to prepare libraries from fractions with low cell numbers. To follow T-cell clones before and after primary and booster YFV17D yellow fever vaccination, bulk TCR alpha and beta repertoires were sequenced over time. Here is what the overall study found, with its caveats: Computational filtering was required because FACS-sorted repertoires could contain abundant contaminating clonotypes from the bulk population. Compared with the primary T-cell response, the secondary T-cell response was faster but weaker, reaching its peak on day 5 rather than on day 15. On day 0, almost all vaccine-responding clonotypes were found to be below detection in the sorted memory subsets. A small fraction of clonotypes appeared in both the CD4 and CD8 compartments, likely as a result of convergent recombination. Because the study included only a couple of donors, the extent to which the findings can be generalized is limited. Most clones expanded after primary vaccination (about 96% of CD4 and roughly 90% of CD8) were re-detected after the booster, suggesting that broad memory maintenance occurred.

Sequencing took place on an Illumina NovaSeq 6000. TCR cDNA was synthesized by 5'RACE template switching, through which a universal primer site and unique molecular identifiers were introduced. cDNA synthesis was primed from both the TCR alpha and TCR beta constant segments. Two PCR steps were used to amplify libraries, with sample barcodes and sequencing adapters being added in the second step. Sequencing of the libraries was done on either Illumina HiSeq 2500 (2x100 bp) or NovaSeq (2x150 bp). As for the original processing: MIGEC was used to demultiplex reads and collapse the reads into UMI consensus sequences, and MiXCR was used for V(D)J alignment. Clonotypes responding to the vaccine were identified with edgeR on replicate PBMC samples, with the criteria of FDR below 0.01 and a log2 fold change above 5 up to day 15. CD4 or CD8 identity was assigned to each bulk clonotype according to whether the clonotype was present at higher abundance in the sequenced CD4 repertoire or the sequenced CD8 repertoire. Clonotype frequencies in memory subsets were weighted by FACS-sorted cell numbers to estimate each clone's distribution across memory phenotypes. TCRdb reworked the public reads: Q25 trimming with fastp, MiXCR clone assembly, productive beta chains retained. CDR3 protein duplicates are merged, each entry listing the most common genes and DNA. The authors' filters were not applied to this entry. The sample records around 60,000 distinct CDR3 sequences, approximately 6% of which are singletons. Jointly, the top ten make up around 30% of the sample.

The source was PBMCs, either bulk or a sorted T-cell subset (CD4+, CD8+, memory, or dextramer-sorted; not recorded which), collected on the day of the yellow fever booster vaccination. This TCR derives from a man in his late teens or twenties who received the YFV17D yellow fever vaccine.

The CDR3 corresponds to CATAKGTAFNYGYTF. The DNA reads as follows: TGTGCCACCGCCAAAGGAACAGCTTTTAACTATGGCTACACCTTC. Recombination linked TRBV15 to TRBJ1-2, with no confidently assigned D gene. V loses 8 bases, J loses 1 base, and the germline ends lie 17 bases apart. The germline V gene (reference sequence) specifies LNHNV as CDR1 and YYDKDF as CDR2. From the cysteine through the phenylalanine, the CDR3 covers 15 amino acids. CDR3 DNA is the only sequence kept; it has 45 bases, read in frame from the first base.